Shown below are 32 T cell receptor beta chains from a single sample sequenced in a study of cytomegalovirus exposure and HLA in healthy donors. The PCR contained 60 Vbeta and 13 Jbeta primers. Clones were read by immunoSEQ multiplex PCR, and TCRdb kept only the in-frame ones, dropping some. The sample lists roughly 190,000 clones, approximately 84% occurring once. Sequencing was performed on PBMCs. Receptors were obtained from a man in his fifties or sixties in good health and CMV-seronegative.

The gene calls are TRBV9 and TRBJ2-3, with TRBD1 as a possible D gene (6 bases). The V and J ends lost 4 bases and 2 bases respectively, with 11 bases between them. The CDR3 sequence is 14 residues long. Germline CDR1 and CDR2: SGDLS and YYNGEE. The CDR3 sequence is CASSNGTTTDTQYF. The CDR3 coding sequence is TGTGCCAGCAGCAACGGGACAACCACAGATACGCAGTATTTT. Filled out from reference TRBV9 and TRBJ2-3, the complete variable domain reads DSGVTQTPKHLITATGQRVTLRCSPRSGDLSVYWYQQSLDQGLQFLIQYYNGEERAKGNILERFSAQQFPDLHSELNLSSLELGDSALYFCASSNGTTTDTQYFGPGTRLTVL.

The chain joins TRBV5-1 to TRBJ2-3; 9 nucleotides align to TRBD2. CDR1 is SGHRS, CDR2 YFSETQ, per germline. V shed 6 bases, J shed 4 bases, and the junction held 6 bases outside the gene matches. CDR3 length: 14 residues. CDR3 amino acids: CASTTGTSSDTQYF. DNA of the CDR3: TGCGCCAGCACAACCGGGACTAGCTCAGATACGCAGTATTTT.

CDR3 sequence (DNA): TGTGCCAGTAGTCGCCGGGACACGGTGTCTGGATCACCCCTCCACTTT. This codes for CASSRRDTVSGSPLHF. This chain connects TRBV19 to TRBJ1-6; D might be TRBD1 (6 bases). Trimming removed 5 bases at V and 10 bases at J, with 21 bases between. Germline lookup yields CDR1 LNHDA and CDR2 SQIVND (reference sequence). The CDR3 is made up of 16 amino acids.

The chain carries TRBV10-3 and TRBJ2-3, with TRBD2 as a possible D gene (7 bases). V was pared by 0 bases and J by 4 bases, with 14 bases between. From germline, CDR1 is ENHRY and CDR2 SYGVKD. CDR3 length: 16 residues. In nucleotides, the CDR3 is TGTGCCATCAGTGAGTCAGAGAGGGGGGGCGCAGATACGCAGTATTTT. It is translated as CAISESERGGADTQYF.

The rearrangement uses TRBV19 and TRBJ2-5; D remains unclear. Trimming took 4 bases from V and 2 from J, leaving 14 bases between them. The CDR3 length is 15 residues. Germline V gene lookup returns CDR1 LNHDA and CDR2 SQIVND (reference sequence). CDR3 region: CASSTLTQRQETQYF. In DNA, the CDR3 is TGTGCCAGTAGTACACTTACTCAGCGTCAAGAGACCCAGTACTTC.

In its sample, this clone was seen once. The chain recombines TRBV27 with TRBJ2-1; a possible D gene is TRBD2 (6 bases). The CDR3 length is 13 residues. In germline, CDR1 is MNHEY, CDR2 SMNVEV (reference sequence). With 4 bases removed from V and 6 bases from J, the gap between germline ends came to 10 bases. Here the CDR3 DNA reads TGTGCCAGCAGTTGGGGTAGCGGCAATGAGCAGTTCTTC. Its protein is CASSWGSGNEQFF.

The chain links TRBV5-6 to TRBJ2-7, with a weak D call TRBD1 (6 bases). The CDR3 consists of 13 residues. Germline V CDR1 and CDR2: SGHDT, YYEEEE. Trimming pared 4 bases from V and 2 bases from J, leaving 10 bases between. CDR3 DNA sequence: TGTGCCAGCAGCGGGGGACACACCTACGAGCAGTACTTC. Translated: CASSGGHTYEQYF.

This clone was seen once. The rearrangement joins TRBV19 to TRBJ2-2; D might be TRBD2 (5 bases). CDR3 length equals 15 residues. Germline assignment: CDR1 LNHDA and CDR2 SQIVND (reference sequence). The V gene lost 2 bases and the J gene lost 4 bases, with 11 bases spanning the gap. The CDR3: CASSIRGLFTGELFF. The DNA of the CDR3 is TGTGCCAGTAGTATACGCGGGCTCTTCACCGGGGAGCTGTTTTTT.

The rearrangement uses TRBV4-1 and TRBJ2-7, with TRBD2 matching 8 bases. CDR1 and CDR2 from the germline V gene are MGHRA and YSYEKL. The junction had 3 bases not matched to a gene; V was cut back by 0 bases and J by 2 bases. The CDR3 spans 15 residues. The CDR3 DNA sequence: TGCGCCAGCAGCCAAGATGCAGCGGGGGCCTACGAGCAGTACTTC. As protein: CASSQDAAGAYEQYF.

In this sample, this clone turned up once. The chain carries TRBV2 and TRBJ1-1; the D is unclear. Germline V lookup: CDR1 SNHLY, CDR2 FYNNEI. Trimming shortened V by 4 bases and J by 1 base, and 4 bases separated the two germline ends. The CDR3 runs to 12 residues. CDR3 sequence reads: CASSGQNTEAFF. DNA for the CDR3: TGTGCCAGCAGTGGGCAGAACACTGAAGCTTTCTTT.

DNA for the CDR3: TGTGCCAGCAGCTTAGGCCGACAGGGACGTGCCGAGCAGTACTTC. It specifies CASSLGRQGRAEQYF. The genes are TRBV11-2 and TRBJ2-7; 7 nucleotides agree with TRBD1. The V segment lost 1 base and the J segment 6 bases; nucleotides outside the gene matches: 9. Germline V gene lookup returns CDR1 SGHAT and CDR2 FQNNGV. The CDR3 runs 15 residues.

This clone was detected only once. J is TRBJ2-3 and V is TRBV6-1; the match to TRBD2 covers 7 bases. Germline trimming cut 2 bases from V and 6 bases from J; bases unmatched to any gene: 5. From germline, CDR1 is MNHNS and CDR2 SASEGT. This CDR3 is built from 14 residues. The DNA of the CDR3 is TGTGCCAGCAGTGAACAGAGCGGGGATGATACGCAGTATTTT. Protein product: CASSEQSGDDTQYF.

This clone was detected a few times. This chain links TRBV19 with TRBJ1-6, with 11 bases that match TRBD1. Germline V CDR1 and CDR2: LNHDA, SQIVND (reference sequence). V shed 8 bases, J shed 8 bases, and the junction held 17 bases outside the gene matches. This CDR3 contains 18 residues. CDR3 protein: CASPKGRTGGAEHSPLHF. The DNA of the CDR3 is TGTGCCAGTCCCAAGGGTCGGACAGGGGGCGCGGAACATTCACCCCTCCACTTT.

This chain joins TRBV11-2 and TRBJ1-2, with D perhaps matching TRBD1 (6 bases). This CDR3 contains 14 residues. Trimming left V 4 bases short and J 5 bases short, with 14 bases between. Looked up from germline, CDR1 is SGHAT and CDR2 is FQNNGV. CDR3 sequence: CASSSPDSLYGYTF. CDR3 bases: TGTGCCAGCAGCTCCCCGGACAGCCTTTATGGCTACACCTTC.

V usage is TRBV29-1 and J usage is TRBJ1-6; 7 bases fit TRBD1. The CDR3 runs to 14 residues. V shed 5 bases, J shed 6 bases, and the junction held 7 bases outside the gene matches. Germline values: CDR1 SQVTM, CDR2 ANQGSEA. CDR3 nucleotides: TGCAGCGTTAGGCCAGGGGGAAGTAATTCACCCCTCCACTTT. It translates to CSVRPGGSNSPLHF. The whole variable domain, filled in from reference TRBV29-1 and TRBJ1-6, reads SAVISQKPSRDICQRGTSLTIQCQVDSQVTMMFWYRQQPGQSLTLIATANQGSEATYESGFVIDKFPISRPNLTFSTLTVSNMSPEDSSIYLCSVRPGGSNSPLHFGNGTRLTVT.

The chain links TRBV28 to TRBJ2-2; unclear D gene. Germline-derived CDR1 and CDR2 are MDHEN and SYDVKM. The CDR3 runs to 15 residues. V was pared by 2 bases and J by 6 bases, with 13 bases between. The CDR3 sequence: CASSLTITAAGELFF. The CDR3, as DNA: TGTGCCAGCAGTTTAACTATCACGGCGGCCGGGGAGCTGTTTTTT.

V is TRBV5-1 and J is TRBJ2-2; TRBD2 is a possible D gene (5 bases). This CDR3 spans 19 amino acids. The germline CDR1 and CDR2 sequences are SGHRS and YFSETQ. Trimming removed 2 bases from V and 7 bases from J, with 27 bases in between. Here the CDR3 DNA reads TGCGCCAGCAGCTTCAAAATCATGCGAATCGGGGAAGGAGGCGGGGAGCTGTTTTTT. Protein product: CASSFKIMRIGEGGGELFF.

The chain is built from TRBV2 and TRBJ1-4; D unclear. This CDR3 has 15 amino acids. Germline CDR1 reads SNHLY; CDR2 reads FYNNEI. V lost 7 bases to trimming and J lost 0 bases, with 12 bases between them. CDR3 DNA: TGTGCCAGCACCGTAGCGCTTGCAACTAATGAAAAACTGTTTTTT. It yields the protein CASTVALATNEKLFF.

V usage is TRBV18 and J usage is TRBJ2-5, with 7 bases matching TRBD2. With 1 base clipped from V and 4 bases from J, the junction kept 0 bases outside the gene matches. This CDR3 is built from 13 residues. Per germline, CDR1 KGHSH and CDR2 LQKENI. Written as DNA, the CDR3 is TGTGCCAGCTCACCACGGGGGGGAGAGACCCAGTACTTC. Its protein is CASSPRGGETQYF.

The rearrangement joins TRBV5-4 to TRBJ2-7, with 10 bases aligning to TRBD1. Germline V gives CDR1 SGHNT, CDR2 YYREEE (reference sequence). V shed 1 base, J shed 7 bases, and the junction held 5 bases outside the gene matches. This CDR3 spans 14 amino acids. The CDR3 region has the DNA TGTGCCAGCAGCTTGATGGGACAGGGGTATGAGCAGTACTTC. It codes for CASSLMGQGYEQYF. The full variable domain, with the rest looked up from reference TRBV5-4 and TRBJ2-7, is ETGVTQSPTHLIKTRGQQVTLRCSSQSGHNTVSWYQQALGQGPQFIFQYYREEENGRGNFPPRFSGLQFPNYSSELNVNALELDDSALYLCASSLMGQGYEQYFGPGTRLTVT.

The chain recombines TRBV6-4 with TRBJ2-2; a weak D match, TRBD1 (5 bases). CDR3 length equals 16 residues. V lost 0 bases and J 6 bases, leaving 14 bases between the germline ends. Germline V gene sequence: CDR1 MRHNA, CDR2 SNTAGT. CDR3: CASSDSAGRGAGELFF. In nucleotides, the CDR3 is TGTGCCAGCAGTGACTCGGCAGGGCGAGGTGCCGGGGAGCTGTTTTTT.

This chain links TRBV20-1 with TRBJ2-2, with a tentative D call TRBD1 (6 bases). CDR1 DFQATT and CDR2 SNEGSKA come from the germline V gene (reference sequence). CDR3 length: 11 residues. The V and J ends lost 2 bases and 8 bases respectively, with 6 bases between them. The CDR3 DNA follows: TGCAGTGCTAGAAGGGGGGGGGAGCTGTTTTTT. Its protein product is CSARRGGELFF.

The J gene is TRBJ2-7, the V gene TRBV7-2; 11 bases map to TRBD1. J was trimmed by 6 bases and V by 6 bases; bases with no gene match: 7. The CDR3 totals 14 residues. The V gene's germline CDR1 is SGHTA and CDR2 FQGNSA. CDR3 amino acids: CASRAGTGGGEQYF. The CDR3 nucleotides are TGTGCCAGCAGAGCCGGGACAGGGGGTGGCGAGCAGTACTTC.

V and J are TRBV20-1 and TRBJ1-2, with TRBD1 as a possible D gene (6 bases). With 6 bases removed from V and 5 bases from J, the gap between germline ends came to 10 bases. The CDR3 has 11 amino acids. Germline CDR1 DFQATT, CDR2 SNEGSKA (reference sequence). CDR3 protein: CSAATGYGYTF. In DNA form, the CDR3 reads TGCAGTGCAGCTACAGGGTATGGCTACACCTTC.

The gene calls are TRBV27 and TRBJ1-5; D remains ambiguous. V was cut by 5 bases and J by 1 base, with 6 bases left in between. This CDR3 has 13 amino acids. CDR1 and CDR2 (germline): MNHEY, SMNVEV (reference sequence). This CDR3 is CASSIASNQPQHF. CDR3 coding DNA: TGTGCCAGCAGTATAGCGAGCAATCAGCCCCAGCATTTT.

This clone appeared a single time. For the CDR3, the DNA is TGTGCCAGCAGCTTAGGAGGGGGCGGGAATCAGCCCCAGCATTTT. It codes for CASSLGGGGNQPQHF. The chain recombines TRBV11-2 with TRBJ1-5; 7 positions match TRBD1. The CDR3 is 15 residues long. With V trimmed by 1 base and J by 4 bases, 4 bases remained unmatched. The germline gives CDR1 SGHAT, CDR2 FQNNGV.

V is TRBV7-9 and J is TRBJ2-3, with D possibly TRBD1 on 5 matching bases. Germline V CDR1 and CDR2: SEHNR, FQNEAQ (reference sequence). Trimming took 1 base from V and 6 from J, leaving 5 bases between them. The CDR3 consists of 12 residues. The CDR3 here is CASSLEGDTQYF. Written as DNA, the CDR3 is TGTGCCAGCAGCTTAGAGGGGGATACGCAGTATTTT.

The chain links TRBV7-9 to TRBJ2-1, with 15 bases that match TRBD2. V lost 5 bases and J lost 4; bases outside the gene matches: 6. The germline V gene has CDR1 SEHNR and CDR2 FQNEAQ (reference sequence). This CDR3 is 17 amino acids long. This chain's CDR3 is CASSAGTSGGRYNEQFF. As DNA, the CDR3 is TGTGCCAGCAGCGCAGGGACTAGCGGGGGGAGGTACAATGAGCAGTTCTTC.

The chain employs TRBV5-1 and TRBJ1-1, with 7 bases that match TRBD1. CDR3 length: 14 amino acids. The germline V gene has CDR1 SGHRS and CDR2 YFSETQ. The junction had 0 bases not matched to a gene; V was cut back by 0 bases and J by 1 base. The CDR3 region is CASSLAGGNTEAFF. CDR3 DNA sequence: TGCGCCAGCAGCTTGGCAGGGGGGAACACTGAAGCTTTCTTT.

This chain joins TRBV7-2 and TRBJ2-4; TRBD2 matches at 9 bases. V shed 1 base, J shed 1 base, and the junction held 11 bases outside the gene matches. The CDR3 extends over 19 amino acids. CDR1 and CDR2 (germline): SGHTA, FQGNSA. The CDR3 reads CASSLELAGGKAAKNIQYF. In DNA form, the CDR3 reads TGTGCCAGCAGCTTAGAACTAGCGGGTGGGAAAGCGGCCAAAAACATTCAGTACTTC.

The chain recombines TRBV2 with TRBJ2-2; 8 positions agree with TRBD1. The CDR3 runs 15 residues. V was pared by 5 bases and J by 1 base, with 3 bases of the junction left unmatched. The V gene's germline CDR1 is SNHLY and CDR2 FYNNEI. CDR3 coding DNA: TGTGCCAGCAGTCGCGGGACAGGGAACACCGGGGAGCTGTTTTTT. Protein product: CASSRGTGNTGELFF.

The V and J genes are TRBV27 and TRBJ2-4, with 7 bases fitting TRBD2. Trimming at V came to 5 bases and at J to 11 bases, leaving 12 bases not matched to a gene. The germline CDR1 and CDR2 sequences are MNHEY and SMNVEV (reference sequence). The CDR3 has 14 amino acids. The CDR3: CASSPDGTTRFQYF. The DNA of the CDR3 is TGTGCCAGCAGTCCCGACGGGACTACCCGTTTTCAGTACTTC.